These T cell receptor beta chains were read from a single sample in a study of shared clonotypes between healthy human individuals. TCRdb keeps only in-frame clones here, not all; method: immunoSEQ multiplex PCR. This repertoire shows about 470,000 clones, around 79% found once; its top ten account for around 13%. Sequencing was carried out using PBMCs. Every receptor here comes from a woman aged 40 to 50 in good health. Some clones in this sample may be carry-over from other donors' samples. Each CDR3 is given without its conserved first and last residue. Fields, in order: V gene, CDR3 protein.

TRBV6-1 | ASSEAGQSTDTQY
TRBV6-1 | ACRGVGINTGELF
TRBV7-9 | ASSSPLINEQF
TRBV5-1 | ASSTGLAGVGGNEQF
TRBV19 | ASGSGRAEETQY
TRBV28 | ASSLVGNTIY
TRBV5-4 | ASSLWEREALEQF
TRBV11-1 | ASSLPSTGGAYEQY
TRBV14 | ASSLRAGTGGVGYT
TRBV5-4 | ASSLDWRGYT
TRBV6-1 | ASSEGRVEQY
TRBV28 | ASSLMRDNTEAF
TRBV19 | ASSLPFTSGRPSWEQF
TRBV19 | ASSLGPGQTYEQY
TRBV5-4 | ASSFTLAGGAEQF
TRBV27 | ASSLAAVLTLTDTQY
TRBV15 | ATSRDPGSSTDTQY
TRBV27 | ASSLSGTNTGELF
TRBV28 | ASRPGQGTPYEQY
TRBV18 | ASSPRVFTARETQY
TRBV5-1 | ASSLSGRRAYEQY
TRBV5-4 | ASSPGLAGGAVYEQY
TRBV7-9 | ASSPRVAGGNEQF
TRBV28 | ASSSRDQHPL
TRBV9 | ASSVDSGSYNEQF
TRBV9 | ASSVGASGRLDYEQY
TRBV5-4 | ASSLAITNVGADEQY
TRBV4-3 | ASSQAQGELGYT
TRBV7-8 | ASSSGQGFQPQH
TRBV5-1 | ASSPTEGDTQY